The 25 T cell receptor beta chains given below trace back to one sample, sequenced in a study of CD8 T cells in Susac syndrome. Random hexamers were used to reverse transcribe an amount of about 0.45 to 1 ug RNA. TCRdb recomputed calls from the immunoSEQ multiplex PCR reads with MiXCR, one row per CDR3 protein. Found here are 250,000 or so distinct CDR3 sequences, 93% of them singletons; the top ten hold roughly 0.072%. The sequenced material came from CD4+ T cells from PBMCs. These receptors all stem from a human donor with multiple sclerosis.

This clonotype was observed a single time. The chain joins TRBV29-1 to TRBJ1-4; D is perhaps TRBD1 (5 bases). Germline CDR1 SQVTM, CDR2 ANQGSEA. This CDR3 spans 12 amino acids. The V end lost 7 bases, the J end lost 8 bases, and 14 bases lay between the germline ends. DNA for the CDR3: TGCAGCGCCGGGGGGGGGAGAGAAAAACTGTTTTTT. Protein: CSAGGGREKLFF.

This chain connects TRBV11-2 to TRBJ1-1; D is unclear. Deletions cut 5 bases from V and 4 bases from J, with 17 bases between. The CDR3 has 15 amino acids. Per the germline V gene, CDR1 is SGHAT and CDR2 is FQNNGV. The CDR3 region has the DNA TGTGCCAGCAGCGTCTCGGGTCGAGGACTCACTGAAGCTTTCTTT. Residues: CASSVSGRGLTEAFF.

The CDR3 DNA reads TGTGCCAGCAGCCCCACATTAGCCAAAAACATTCAGTACTTC. Translating it yields CASSPTLAKNIQYF. This sequence joins TRBV3-1 and TRBJ2-4; D gene uncertain. V was trimmed by 4 bases and J by 0 bases, leaving 7 bases between them. There are 14 residues in the CDR3. Germline CDR1 LGHDT, CDR2 YNNKEL (reference sequence). Filled out from reference TRBV3-1 and TRBJ2-4, the complete variable domain reads DTAVSQTPKYLVTQMGNDKSIKCEQNLGHDTMYWYKQDSKKFLKIMFSYNNKELIINETVPNRFSPKSPDKAHLNLHINSLELGDSAVYFCASSPTLAKNIQYFGAGTRLSVL.

The CDR3 nucleotides read TGCAGCACCCGAGGGGTTGGCATGAACACTGAAGCTTTCTTT. It yields the protein CSTRGVGMNTEAFF. The chain couples TRBV29-1 to TRBJ1-1; D might be TRBD1 (5 bases). V lost 8 bases, J lost 0 bases, and 16 bases lay in between. This CDR3 has 14 amino acids. The germline V gene encodes CDR1 SQVTM and CDR2 ANQGSEA. Complete variable domain (other parts from reference TRBV29-1 and TRBJ1-1): SAVISQKPSRDICQRGTSLTIQCQVDSQVTMMFWYRQQPGQSLTLIATANQGSEATYESGFVIDKFPISRPNLTFSTLTVSNMSPEDSSIYLCSTRGVGMNTEAFFGQGTRLTVV.

This rearrangement joins TRBV12-3 or TRBV12-4 to TRBJ1-5; maybe TRBD1 (6 bases). This CDR3 is 16 amino acids long. Deletions cut 5 bases from V and 1 base from J, with 15 bases between. Here the CDR3 reads CASSLPGGASNQPQHF. CDR3 DNA: TGTGCCAGCAGTCTCCCGGGGGGCGCGAGCAATCAGCCCCAGCATTTT.

This chain joins TRBV7-3 and TRBJ1-1; D is unresolved. V was trimmed by 3 bases and J by 2 bases, leaving 10 bases between them. Per germline, CDR1 SGHTA and CDR2 FQGTGA. The CDR3 contains 14 residues. Here the CDR3 DNA reads TGTGCCAGCAGCTTGAATGGGGAAAACACTGAAGCTTTCTTT. Amino acid sequence: CASSLNGENTEAFF. Complete variable domain (other parts from reference TRBV7-3 and TRBJ1-1): GAGVSQTPSNKVTEKGKYVELRCDPISGHTALYWYRQSLGQGPEFLIYFQGTGAADDSGLPNDRFFAVRPEGSVSTLKIQRTERGDSAVYLCASSLNGENTEAFFGQGTRLTVV.

This chain connects TRBV30 to TRBJ1-5, with 10 bases identical to TRBD1. Trimming took 4 bases from V and 4 from J; bases not matched to a gene: 7. The CDR3 consists of 15 residues. The germline CDR1 and CDR2 sequences are GTSNPN and SVGIG (reference sequence). In DNA form, the CDR3 reads TGTGCCTGGACCGGGACAGGGGTGCGGAATCAGCCCCAGCATTTT. Translated: CAWTGTGVRNQPQHF.

The rearrangement joins TRBV5-1 to TRBJ2-7, with a weak D call TRBD2 (5 bases). The ends were cut back, 4 bases at V and 2 bases at J, with 13 bases in the middle. Germline CDR1 SGHRS, CDR2 YFSETQ. CDR3 length: 14 residues. DNA of the CDR3: TGCGCCAGCAGCCCGGACGGAGCGGCCTACGAGCAGTACGTC. Its protein product is CASSPDGAAYEQYV.

This rearrangement joins TRBV9 to TRBJ2-5; TRBD1 aligns across 10 bases. The CDR3 consists of 15 residues. Germline CDR1 and CDR2: SGDLS and YYNGEE. V trimming: 4 bases; J trimming: 6 bases; junction bases outside the gene matches: 9. This CDR3 is CASSTRQGAVQTQYF. Here the CDR3 DNA reads TGTGCCAGCAGCACCCGACAGGGGGCCGTACAGACCCAGTACTTC. The complete variable domain, with remaining parts taken from reference TRBV9 and TRBJ2-5, reads DSGVTQTPKHLITATGQRVTLRCSPRSGDLSVYWYQQSLDQGLQFLIQYYNGEERAKGNILERFSAQQFPDLHSELNLSSLELGDSALYFCASSTRQGAVQTQYFGPGTRLLVL.

The rearrangement uses TRBV10-3 and TRBJ2-5; TRBD1 aligns across 9 bases. The CDR3 is 14 residues long. The V gene end was trimmed by 6 bases and the J gene end by 5 bases; junction bases not matched to a gene: 7. The germline gives CDR1 ENHRY, CDR2 SYGVKD. The CDR3: CAISLGQGGETQYF. The CDR3 nucleotides are TGTGCCATCAGCCTGGGACAGGGCGGGGAGACCCAGTACTTC.

The chain joins TRBV27 to TRBJ2-1, with D perhaps assigned TRBD1 or TRBD2 (5 bases each). Germline V lookup: CDR1 MNHEY, CDR2 SMNVEV (reference sequence). The CDR3 covers 13 residues. V lost 6 bases and J lost 11, with 17 bases in between. CDR3 in amino acids: CASSNRGRGQQFF. The CDR3 bases are TGTGCCAGCAGCAACCGAGGACGGGGACAGCAGTTCTTC.

The genes are TRBV27 and TRBJ2-7, with D perhaps assigned TRBD1 or TRBD2 (6 bases each). Germline V gene sequence: CDR1 MNHEY, CDR2 SMNVEV (reference sequence). The V end was cut by 6 bases, the J end by 0 bases, with 12 bases between. The CDR3 has 14 residues. The CDR3 sequence is CASRRDIYSYEQYV. CDR3 coding DNA: TGTGCCAGCAGGCGGGACATTTACTCCTACGAGCAGTACGTC.

This rearrangement joins TRBV15 to TRBJ2-5; D not resolved. The CDR3 sequence is 13 residues long. With 5 bases removed from V and 4 bases from J, the gap between germline ends came to 11 bases. Germline loops: CDR1 LNHNV, CDR2 YYDKDF (reference sequence). CDR3 in amino acids: CATSPTGPETQYF. In nucleotides, the CDR3 is TGTGCCACCAGCCCTACTGGGCCAGAGACCCAGTACTTC.

V is TRBV29-1 and J is TRBJ2-6, with D unclear. V was pared by 3 bases and J by 0 bases, with 6 bases between. Germline V gene data show CDR1 as SQVTM and CDR2 as ANQGSEA. This CDR3 spans 14 amino acids. The CDR3: CSVDTSSGANVLTF. CDR3 sequence (DNA): TGCAGCGTTGATACCAGCTCTGGGGCCAACGTCCTGACTTTC.

The rearrangement uses TRBV28 and TRBJ2-7; D is possibly TRBD2 (7 bases). The CDR3 spans 14 residues. Germline CDR1 reads MDHEN; CDR2 reads SYDVKM. V was shortened by 7 bases and J by 7 bases, with 20 bases between the two germline ends. CDR3 amino acids: CASTNLRGASEQYF. CDR3 coding DNA: TGTGCCAGCACCAATCTCCGGGGGGCGAGTGAGCAGTACTTC.

The DNA of the CDR3 is TGTGCCACCAGTGACACTAGCGGTTTAATCGCAGATACGCAGTATTTT. Protein product: CATSDTSGLIADTQYF. This rearrangement joins TRBV24-1 to TRBJ2-3; TRBD2 agrees at 8 bases. The CDR3 totals 16 residues. V gave up 4 bases and J gave up 4 bases; unmatched junction bases: 9. CDR1 KGHDR and CDR2 SFDVKD come from the germline V gene.

V usage is TRBV11-3 and J usage is TRBJ2-5; D remains unclear. The CDR3 has 14 residues. V lost 0 bases and J lost 2, with 7 bases in between. Per germline, CDR1 SGHNT and CDR2 YENEEA. CDR3 nucleotide sequence: TGTGCCAGCAGCTTAGAGGTCAGGCAAGAGACCCAGTACTTC. This translates into CASSLEVRQETQYF. The variable domain in full, with the rest retrieved from reference TRBV11-3 and TRBJ2-5, is EAGVVQSPRYKIIEKKQPVAFWCNPISGHNTLYWYLQNLGQGPELLIRYENEEAVDDSQLPKDRFSAERLKGVDSTLKIQPAELGDSAVYLCASSLEVRQETQYFGPGTRLLVL.

The chain has TRBV7-9 and TRBJ2-5; D is ambiguous. Germline CDR1 SEHNR, CDR2 FQNEAQ (reference sequence). Deletions cut 5 bases from V and 7 bases from J, with 8 bases between. The CDR3 loop spans 11 amino acids. The DNA of the CDR3 is TGTGCCAGCAGCCGCTTTTTGACCCAGTACTTC. Its protein product is CASSRFLTQYF.

This chain connects TRBV20-1 to TRBJ2-5; D is perhaps TRBD1 or TRBD2 (5 bases each). The CDR3 is 13 residues long. V was pared by 3 bases and J by 7 bases, with 15 bases between. Germline V gene lookup returns CDR1 DFQATT and CDR2 SNEGSKA (reference sequence). In nucleotides, the CDR3 is TGCAGTGCTAGCGGACGGGATAGGGGGACCCAGTACTTC. It is translated as CSASGRDRGTQYF.

V usage is TRBV19 and J usage is TRBJ2-7; D is unclear. The CDR3 runs to 17 residues. CDR1 and CDR2 from the germline V gene are LNHDA and SQIVND (reference sequence). Trimming pared 5 bases from V and 2 bases from J, leaving 22 bases between. CDR3 DNA sequence: TGTGCCAGTAGTCAATCAACGGGTCTGGGCACCACCTACGAGCAGTACTTC. It specifies CASSQSTGLGTTYEQYF. Full variable domain (missing parts from reference TRBV19 and TRBJ2-7): DGGITQSPKYLFRKEGQNVTLSCEQNLNHDAMYWYRQDPGQGLRLIYYSQIVNDFQKGDIAEGYSVSREKKESFPLTVTSAQKNPTAFYLCASSQSTGLGTTYEQYFGPGTRLTVT.

The genes are TRBV20-1 and TRBJ2-1; 11 positions agree with TRBD2. CDR1 is DFQATT and CDR2 is SNEGSKA in the germline V gene (reference sequence). The CDR3 is made up of 15 amino acids. V lost 0 bases, J lost 5 bases, and 3 bases stayed unmatched. CDR3 in DNA: TGCAGTGCTAGAGATAGACTAGCGGGGCACAATGAGCAGTTCTTC. As protein: CSARDRLAGHNEQFF.

The rearrangement joins TRBV3-1 to TRBJ1-2, with no clear D. The CDR3 loop spans 14 amino acids. Per germline, CDR1 LGHDT and CDR2 YNNKEL (reference sequence). The V end was cut by 1 base, the J end by 4 bases, with 10 bases between. The DNA of the CDR3 is TGTGCCAGCAGCCAAGGAGAACAGTTCTATGGCTACACCTTC. As protein: CASSQGEQFYGYTF. Based on the CDR3 plus reference TRBV3-1 and TRBJ1-2, the full variable domain is DTAVSQTPKYLVTQMGNDKSIKCEQNLGHDTMYWYKQDSKKFLKIMFSYNNKELIINETVPNRFSPKSPDKAHLNLHINSLELGDSAVYFCASSQGEQFYGYTFGSGTRLTVV.

The chain links TRBV20-1 to TRBJ2-5; possibly TRBD2 for D (6 bases). Germline values: CDR1 DFQATT, CDR2 SNEGSKA (reference sequence). The ends were cut back, 3 bases at V and 5 bases at J, with 19 bases in the middle. The CDR3 spans 15 residues. CDR3 sequence: CSASTGVRVEETQYF. CDR3 DNA: TGCAGTGCTAGTACGGGGGTAAGGGTGGAGGAGACCCAGTACTTC.

The chain employs TRBV29-1 and TRBJ2-5; D perhaps matches TRBD1 (6 bases). V dropped 4 bases and J dropped 0 bases, with 12 bases sitting between them. This CDR3 is 14 amino acids long. The germline gives CDR1 SQVTM, CDR2 ANQGSEA. CDR3 in amino acids: CSVVVQGNQETQYF. The DNA for the CDR3 is TGCAGCGTTGTAGTACAGGGAAACCAAGAGACCCAGTACTTC.

This chain joins TRBV11-1 and TRBJ2-7; D may be TRBD2 (6 bases). V lost 5 bases and J 0 bases, leaving 17 bases between the germline ends. The CDR3 contains 16 residues. CDR1 is SGHAT and CDR2 is FQDESV in the germline V gene (reference sequence). The CDR3 DNA sequence: TGTGCCAGCAGCCCCCCCCGAGGGCGGGACTCCTACGAGCAGTACTTC. This sequence encodes CASSPPRGRDSYEQYF.